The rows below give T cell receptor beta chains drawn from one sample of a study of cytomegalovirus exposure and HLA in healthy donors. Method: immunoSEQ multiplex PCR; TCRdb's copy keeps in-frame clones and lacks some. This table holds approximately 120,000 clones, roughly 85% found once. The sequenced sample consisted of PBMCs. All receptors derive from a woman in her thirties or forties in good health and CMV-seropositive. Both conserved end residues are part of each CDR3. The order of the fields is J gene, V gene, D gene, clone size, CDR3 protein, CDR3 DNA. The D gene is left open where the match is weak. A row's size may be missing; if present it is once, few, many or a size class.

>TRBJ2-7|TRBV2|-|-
CASTRGYEQYF
TGTGCCAGCACCAGGGGCTACGAGCAGTACTTC
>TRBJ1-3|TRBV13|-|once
CASSFVHSGNTIYF
TGTGCCAGCAGCTTTGTCCACTCTGGAAACACCATATATTTT
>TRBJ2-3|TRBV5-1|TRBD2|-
CASSLGTSGGTDTQYF
TGCGCCAGCAGCTTGGGGACTAGCGGGGGCACAGATACGCAGTATTTT
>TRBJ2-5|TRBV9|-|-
CASSVGGMETQYF
TGTGCCAGCAGCGTAGGAGGGATGGAGACCCAGTACTTC
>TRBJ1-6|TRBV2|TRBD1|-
CASSEIGTGGSPLHF
TGTGCCAGCAGTGAAATAGGGACAGGGGGTTCACCCCTCCACTTT
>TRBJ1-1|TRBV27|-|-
CASSSQGLNTEAFF
TGTGCCAGCAGCTCCCAGGGGTTGAACACTGAAGCTTTCTTT
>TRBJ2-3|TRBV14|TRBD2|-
CASSQEGGDTQYF
TGTGCCAGCAGCCAAGAGGGAGGGGATACGCAGTATTTT
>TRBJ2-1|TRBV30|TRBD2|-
CAWSVAGGNEQFF
TGTGCCTGGAGTGTTGCGGGGGGTAATGAGCAGTTCTTC
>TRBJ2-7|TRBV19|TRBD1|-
CASSLYRDRGVHEQYF
TGTGCCAGTAGTTTATACCGGGACAGGGGTGTGCACGAGCAGTACTTC
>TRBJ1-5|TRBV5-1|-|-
CASSLVGESNQPQHF
TGCGCCAGCAGCTTGGTAGGGGAAAGCAATCAGCCCCAGCATTTT
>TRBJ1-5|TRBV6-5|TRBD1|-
CASSTLRGGNQPQHF
TGTGCCAGCAGTACACTCAGGGGGGGCAATCAGCCCCAGCATTTT
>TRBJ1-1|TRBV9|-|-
CASSVEGAPRGAEAFF
TGTGCCAGCAGCGTAGAAGGGGCTCCCCGGGGGGCTGAAGCTTTCTTT
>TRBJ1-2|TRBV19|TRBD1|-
CASTPDRGTNRGGYTF
TGTGCCAGTACCCCGGACAGGGGAACCAACCGGGGTGGCTACACCTTC
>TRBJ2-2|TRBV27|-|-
CASSLAGNGELFF
TGTGCCAGCAGTTTGGCGGGTAACGGGGAGCTGTTTTTT
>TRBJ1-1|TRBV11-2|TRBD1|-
CASSFRTGELIPNTEAFF
TGTGCCAGCAGCTTCAGGACAGGGGAGTTGATTCCGAACACTGAAGCTTTCTTT
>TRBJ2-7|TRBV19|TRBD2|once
CASSITGGYEQYF
TGTGCCAGTAGTATAACGGGAGGGTACGAGCAGTACTTC
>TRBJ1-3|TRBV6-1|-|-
CASSELGASGNTIYF
TGTGCCAGCAGTGAGTTGGGGGCTAGTGGAAACACCATATATTTT
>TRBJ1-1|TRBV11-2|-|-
CASSQQRAGPNTEAFF
TGTGCCAGCAGCCAACAAAGGGCAGGGCCGAACACTGAAGCTTTCTTT
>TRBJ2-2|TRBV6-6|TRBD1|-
CASSDRGAGELFF
TGTGCCAGCAGTGACAGGGGTGCCGGGGAGCTGTTTTTT
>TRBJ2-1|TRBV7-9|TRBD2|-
CASSLQGLAVYNEQFF
TGTGCCAGCAGCTTACAGGGACTAGCAGTCTACAATGAGCAGTTCTTC
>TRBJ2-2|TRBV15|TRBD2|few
CATRLAGGAGELFF
TGTGCCACCAGACTAGCGGGAGGTGCCGGGGAGCTGTTTTTT
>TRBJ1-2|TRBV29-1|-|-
CSSWGGVYGYTF
TGCAGCTCCTGGGGAGGGGTCTATGGCTACACCTTC
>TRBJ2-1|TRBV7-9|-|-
CASSLFDRQNNEQFF
TGTGCCAGCAGCCTTTTCGATCGACAAAACAATGAGCAGTTCTTC
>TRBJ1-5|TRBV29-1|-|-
CSVTEPGAGQPQHF
TGCAGCGTTACTGAACCAGGGGCCGGTCAGCCCCAGCATTTT
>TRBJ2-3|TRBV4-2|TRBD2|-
CASSQAQTSGTDTQYF
TGTGCCAGCAGCCAAGCCCAGACTAGCGGCACAGATACGCAGTATTTT
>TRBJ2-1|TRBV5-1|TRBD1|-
CASSLNGQGGNEQFF
TGCGCCAGCAGCCTAAATGGACAGGGGGGCAATGAGCAGTTCTTC
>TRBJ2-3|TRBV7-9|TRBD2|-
CASSLFRGTSGRAADTQYF
TGTGCCAGCAGCTTATTCAGAGGTACTAGCGGGAGGGCCGCGGATACGCAGTATTTT
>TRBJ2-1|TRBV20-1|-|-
CSARLYNEQFF
TGCAGTGCTAGGCTATACAATGAGCAGTTCTTC
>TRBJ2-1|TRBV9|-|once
CASSVVGDTYNEQFF
TGTGCCAGCAGCGTAGTAGGCGACACCTACAATGAGCAGTTCTTC
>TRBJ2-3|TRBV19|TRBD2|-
CASSEGLAGSDTQYF
TGTGCCAGTAGCGAAGGACTAGCGGGATCAGATACGCAGTATTTT
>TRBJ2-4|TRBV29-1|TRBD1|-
CSVCYGQGAGDIQYF
TGCAGCGTTTGTTACGGCCAGGGGGCAGGAGACATTCAGTACTTC